The following is a T cell receptor (beta chain) sequence with its context. Its cognate antigen is unknown. Assay used: immunoSEQ multiplex PCR; TCRdb lists only in-frame clones, some missing. Here the sample spans tens of thousands of clones, 88% being singletons. V was trimmed by 5 bases and J by 7 bases, leaving 18 bases between them. The CDR3 extends over 15 amino acids. Germline-derived CDR1 and CDR2 are SEHNR and FQNEAQ (reference sequence). The source of the sample is a study of T cell responses to AZD1222 COVID-19 vaccine. Study results and limitations: Most donors were white British, females outnumbered males, and clonal diversity was possibly underestimated.

The material was peripheral blood, obtained 28 days after the second dose of the MenACWY control vaccine. This receptor was identified in an adult who received the MenACWY meningococcal vaccine as a control. The J gene is TRBJ1-5, the V gene TRBV7-9; possibly TRBD1 for D (6 bases). The CDR3 reads CASSPGAQGWQPQHF. CDR3 DNA: TGTGCCAGCAGCCCGGGGGCACAGGGTTGGCAGCCCCAGCATTTT. Full variable domain (remainder filled in from reference TRBV7-9 and TRBJ1-5): DTGVSQNPRHKITKRGQNVTFRCDPISEHNRLYWYRQTLGQGPEFLTYFQNEAQLEKSRLLSDRFSAERPKGSFSTLEIQRTEQGDSAMYLCASSPGAQGWQPQHFGDGTRLSIL.